The T cell receptor (beta chain) under discussion was sequenced for a study of post-analysis software for immune sequencing data (dated by TCRdb to the mid-2010s). In the study overall: Recorded disease courses included relapsing-remitting, secondary progressive and progressive-relapsing multiple sclerosis, with some patients lacking subtype annotation. A subset of samples was prepared in parallel using single-end sample barcoding, then pooled and co-amplified after Illumina adapter ligation. The patient repertoires were compared against approximately ten previously published healthy control repertoires obtained from donors aged roughly 6 to 28 years. Here is what the overall study found, with its caveats: The multiple sclerosis patient group was slightly younger than the control group. When samples were clustered directly using the F measure, samples prepared in the same batch co-clustered strongly, which prompted a batch-effect correction. Compared with controls, multiple sclerosis patients had significantly lower normalized Chao1 diversity, a finding suggesting substantial peripheral T-cell clonal expansion. Significantly higher frequencies in patients than in controls were found for several TRBV segments, including TRBV5-6, TRBV5-1 and TRBV20-1.

A remark on this clonotype: Its antigen target is currently unknown. No quality values exist for individual bases; no much larger clone is one base distant.

To demonstrate the VDJtools post-analysis software, TCR beta repertoires were profiled from the peripheral blood of 13 young patients with multiple sclerosis. The multiple sclerosis patients were children and adolescents between roughly 6 and 17 years of age. Library preparation employed PCR. Instrument on record: Illumina HiSeq 2500. Unique molecular identifiers were incorporated into TCR beta cDNA libraries to reduce PCR and sequencing biases. Every 1 to 10 million input T cells yielded about 500,000 cDNA molecules, meaning each molecule approximated one T cell. Patient libraries were prepared and sequenced with the same protocol used for the earlier healthy control dataset. Samples belonging to the same batch were prepared together, multiplexed and sequenced on a shared HiSeq lane. The authors processed their data as follows. Raw barcoded reads were processed with MIGEC, discarding single-read molecular identifier groups before consensus assembly and CDR3 extraction. Clonotype tables were post-analysed with VDJtools, and diversity was normalized by down-sampling all datasets to the smallest sample size. In repertoire overlap clustering, CDR3 amino acid sequences, but not nucleotide sequences, were matched to correct batch-related cross-sample contamination. TCRdb reworked the public reads: Q25 trimming with fastp, MiXCR clone assembly, productive beta chains retained. Entries are consolidated by CDR3 protein sequence, retaining the most common genes and DNA. V and J calls and clone size were set by TCRdb, not the authors. This sample is represented by about 760,000 distinct CDR3 sequences; 25% to 30% of them were singletons. The ten biggest clones cover around 0.56% of the sample.

Via the germline V gene (reference sequence), CDR1 is DFQATT and CDR2 SNEGSKA. The CDR3 holds 16 amino acids from the cysteine to the phenylalanine. Only the CDR3 DNA stays, 48 bases, in frame from base 1. V is shortened by 6 bases, J by 0 bases, and the region joining them spans 20 bases. Sample: blood. Here the chain combines TRBV20-1 and TRBJ2-5, with TRBD2 as a weak D call on 5 bases. This sequence originates from a girl between 10 and 17 years old with multiple sclerosis. The nucleotide sequence is given as TGCAGTGCCCCCCGCCGGGGTTTGGGGTACCAAGAGACCCAGTACTTC. It translates to CSAPRRGLGYQETQYF.